A selection of T cell receptor beta chains follows, all from one sample in a study of high-grade serous ovarian cancer treatment subgroups. The table came from immunoSEQ multiplex PCR; TCRdb's copy has only in-frame clones and leaves some out. There are about 12,000 clones in the sample; about nine tenths occur only once, and around 2.7% lies in the top ten. The sequenced material came from tumor tissue. The receptors stem from a human donor with high-grade serous ovarian cancer. Both conserved end residues are trimmed from each CDR3.

V	J	CDR3
TRBV28	TRBJ1-4	ASSLTQPNEKLF
TRBV7-8	TRBJ2-3	ASSLAETFPNTQY
TRBV13	TRBJ2-3	ASRTSGAITDTQY
TRBV5-1	TRBJ2-5	ASSLAHGRETQY
TRBV21-1	TRBJ1-1	ASSKDRGQPMNTEAF
TRBV5-6	NA	ASSAGTSYEQY
TRBV7-2	TRBJ2-1	ASSSPSYNEQF
TRBV19	TRBJ2-2	ASSIGPRDTGELF
TRBV11-1	TRBJ1-2	ASSLAEVQASNYGYT
TRBV2	TRBJ2-1	ASMGREAYNEQF
TRBV4-3	TRBJ1-5	ASSSQSSNQPQH
TRBV28	TRBJ1-3	ASRSAARSGNTIY
TRBV28	TRBJ1-3	ASSIWARAGNTIY
TRBV5-6	TRBJ2-7	ASSLEGAGSYEQY
TRBV7-9	TRBJ2-5	ASSSPRGSGREGETQY
TRBV15	TRBJ2-1	ATSRVAGGPGEQF
TRBV10-2	TRBJ1-2	ASNRGQGHGYT
TRBV27	TRBJ2-5	ASSLQGFQTQY
TRBV30	TRBJ2-1	AWTNLFGTSNEQF
TRBV19	TRBJ1-4	ASTITGVGEKLF
TRBV27	TRBJ2-1	ASSSGQGSYNEQF
TRBV7-9	TRBJ2-3	ATEGGRGRYTDTQY
TRBV7-2	TRBJ1-2	ASSLSSGTEYGYT
TRBV18	TRBJ1-1	ASSPGQLIEAF
TRBV19	TRBJ1-1	ASSIPGGNTEAF
TRBV5-1	TRBJ1-2	ASSRGGEGDGYT
TRBV27	TRBJ2-5	ASKASVAGGRETQY
TRBV10-2	TRBJ2-1	ASSDPHWGASGGVSPGDEQF
TRBV18	TRBJ2-2	ASSFSLETGELF
TRBV5-1	TRBJ2-1	ASSLGTGTGGYNEQF
TRBV5-1	TRBJ2-1	ASSLTGGAYNEQF
TRBV19	TRBJ2-1	ASSTSGPHTSYNEQF
TRBV7-8	TRBJ2-1	ASSTNAASGDEQF
TRBV4-1	TRBJ1-1	ASSQLGRGPQMNTEAF
TRBV19	TRBJ2-7	ASSNRGGYEQY
TRBV6-1	TRBJ1-5	ASSAGGGSNQPQH
TRBV15	TRBJ2-2	ATSRVVFGGELF
TRBV30	TRBJ1-3	AWSLGISGNTIY
TRBV28	TRBJ2-6	ASSIGPFRKGSGANVLT
TRBV4-3	TRBJ2-2	ASSQSGPSGGSWGELF
TRBV10-3	TRBJ2-5	AISEVGGPGETQY
TRBV5-1	TRBJ1-1	ASSWNMNTEAF
TRBV4-2	TRBJ1-2	ASSQSPGVSYGYT
TRBV7-6	TRBJ1-4	ASSLRQEFNEKLF
TRBV5-6	TRBJ2-1	ASSPGLAGVFSHEQF
TRBV10-3	TRBJ1-3	AISETGGLDTIY
TRBV7-6	TRBJ2-3	ASSLGVAGGTDTQY
TRBV7-6	TRBJ2-5	ASSLGSGLGETQY
TRBV11-2	TRBJ1-6	ASSQGRVPNSPLH
TRBV10-3	TRBJ2-1	AISVSNPYGSSEQF
TRBV5-4	TRBJ1-5	ASSLDGTPHQPQH